This TCR beta chain came from a study of tissue-resident memory T cells in lung cancer (dated by TCRdb to the late 2010s). In terms of the full investigation: TCR beta-chain sequencing compared paired tumor TRM and tumor non-TRM populations from around 11 lung cancer patients.

Trimming takes 2 bases off V and 5 bases off J; junction bases not matched to a gene: 4. The CDR3 spans 15 residues, from the cysteine through the phenylalanine. Of the read, only the CDR3 DNA is kept; its 45 bases are in frame from base 1. As encoded in the germline V gene, CDR1 is SGHTS while CDR2 is YDEGEE. A BD FACSAria-II was used to sort CD8+ T cells by CD103 expression straight into ice-cold TRIzol LS reagent. Freshly resected lung tumor tissue was collected at the time of surgical resection. Fresh cells were subjected to Fc receptor blocking and were subsequently stained for CD45, CD4, CD3, CD8A and CD103, and DAPI was used for live/dead discrimination. A miRNeasy kit was used to purify total RNA from the sorted CD103+ and CD103- CD8+ T cells. Tumor-infiltrating CD8+ cytotoxic T cells were sorted by CD103 expression to separate tissue-resident memory (TRM) cells from non-TRM cells. The donors were lung cancer patients whose disease was treatment-naive. Patients with respiratory malignancies who were newly diagnosed and untreated were recruited prospectively after referral.

Sequencing was performed on an Illumina MiSeq. Unique molecular identifiers were built into the TCR sequencing libraries, which were indexed using TruSeq single indexes. In the authors' own workflow: With default settings for both tools, TCR reads were mapped and error-corrected using MIGEC v1.2.7 and then analyzed using VDJtools v1.1.7. Shannon-Wiener and inverse Simpson indices, computed in VDJtools, were used to quantify repertoire diversity. A TCRbeta clonotype was defined as expanded when the clonotype met a frequency threshold of at least three. Across the 10 patients, Wilcoxon rank-sum tests were used for the statistical comparisons of TCR diversity between tumor TRM and non-TRM populations. TCRdb reprocessing: public reads trimmed at Q25 with fastp, clones called with MiXCR, in-frame beta chains kept. Entries are consolidated by CDR3 protein sequence, retaining the most common genes and DNA. None of the V and J calls come from the authors' own analysis; TCRdb made them. This sample has under 350 distinct CDR3 sequences in its table, and roughly 25% of those were observed once. The top ten clones comprise around two thirds of the sample.

Details on this clonotype: Its antigen is unknown. The sample holds no much larger clone one base away, and base qualities are not on file.

Study-wide conclusions, independent of this receptor: Compared with tumor non-TRM cells, tumor TRM cells had a significantly more restricted TCR repertoire, with lower Shannon-Wiener and inverse Simpson diversity. Expanded clonotypes accounted for around 75% of tumor TRM repertoires on average, versus less than 55% of tumor non-TRM repertoires.

Sequencing was performed on CD103- CD8+ T cells from lung tumor tissue. Interpreted using the paper, the cell subset or site label stands for: non-TRM CD8+ CTLs. The TCR was taken from a human donor with treatment-naive lung cancer (subtype not recorded). The V and J genes are TRBV5-8 and TRBJ2-1; the junction holds 10 bases that match TRBD2. The CDR3 amino acid sequence is: CASSFSSGSHNEQFF. The nucleotide sequence reads TGTGCCAGCAGCTTCTCTAGCGGGAGTCACAATGAGCAGTTCTTC.